A single sample gave rise to the 30 T cell receptor beta chains below, sequenced in a study of CD8+CD57+ T cells in acquired aplastic anemia. According to the study, genomic DNA was the template for TCR beta VDJ and CDR3 profiling. A single record per CDR3 protein comes from TCRdb applying MiXCR to the reads. Among 120,000 or so distinct CDR3 sequences, approximately 36% were seen once, and the ten largest hold 2.6%. All patients picked for sequencing had shown, by flow cytometry, an expansion of CD8+CD57+ cells. The sample comprised sorted CD4+, CD8+, or CD8+CD57+ T cells (not recorded which) from PBMCs. The source of these receptors is a human donor with aplastic anemia.

This clonotype has ten or more counts. The rearrangement uses TRBV24-1 and TRBJ2-4; 9 positions match TRBD1. Germline CDR1 and CDR2: KGHDR and SFDVKD. The CDR3 consists of 11 residues. Trimming cost V 10 bases and J 6 bases; bases outside gene matches: 0. The CDR3 bases are TGTGCCACGGGACAGGGAAACATTCAGTACTTC. Residues: CATGQGNIQYF.

The sample holds many counts of this clonotype. This chain connects TRBV3-1 to TRBJ1-6; D remains unclear. The V and J ends lost 4 bases and 9 bases respectively, with 7 bases between them. Germline-derived CDR1 and CDR2 are LGHDT and YNNKEL (reference sequence). The CDR3 length is 12 residues. The CDR3 bases are TGTGCCAGCAGCCGATTGGCTTCACCCCTCCACTTT. The encoded protein is CASSRLASPLHF.

The sample holds many counts of this clonotype. The chain employs TRBV15 and TRBJ2-7; TRBD1 aligns across 9 bases. The CDR3 extends over 18 amino acids. Looked up from germline, CDR1 is LNHNV and CDR2 is YYDKDF (reference sequence). J lost 4 bases, V lost 0 bases, and 13 bases had no gene match. DNA for the CDR3: TGTGCCACCAGCAGAGATAGCCCTACAGGGGGCTTCCCGTACGAGCAGTACTTC. It translates to CATSRDSPTGGFPYEQYF.

This clonotype was seen only a few times. One base away lies a much larger clone, so this may be a sequencing read error. The rearrangement uses TRBV5-1 and TRBJ2-3; D gene uncertain. CDR3 length: 11 residues. Per germline, CDR1 SGHRS and CDR2 YFSETQ. DNA of the CDR3: TGCGCCGGCAGCTTGCCAGATACGCAGTATTTT. Protein: CAGSLPDTQYF. The whole variable domain, filled in from reference TRBV5-1 and TRBJ2-3, reads KAGVTQTPRYLIKTRGQQVTLSCSPISGHRSVSWYQQTPGQGLQFLFEYFSETQRNKGNFPGRFSGRQFSNSRSEMNVSTLELGDSALYLCAGSLPDTQYFGPGTRLTVL.

This clonotype was observed a few times. The chain carries TRBV18 and TRBJ2-1; 11 bases are shared with TRBD1. Looked up from germline, CDR1 is KGHSH and CDR2 is LQKENI. Trimming at V came to 1 base and at J to 4 bases, leaving 9 bases not matched to a gene. The CDR3 is 18 residues long. The CDR3 DNA sequence: TGTGCCAGCTCACCACGGACAGGGGGCACGACCTTGTACAATGAGCAGTTCTTC. Its translation: CASSPRTGGTTLYNEQFF. The full variable domain, completed using reference TRBV18 and TRBJ2-1, is NAGVMQNPRHLVRRRGQEARLRCSPMKGHSHVYWYRQLPEEGLKFMVYLQKENIIDESGMPKERFSAEFPKEGPSILRIQQVVRGDSAAYFCASSPRTGGTTLYNEQFFGPGTRLTVL.

This clonotype was seen repeatedly, ten times or more. V usage is TRBV6-1 and J usage is TRBJ1-2, with 10 bases that match TRBD1. Germline V lookup: CDR1 MNHNS, CDR2 SASEGT. The CDR3 length is 14 residues. J gave up 7 bases and V 5 bases, and 7 bases lay outside the gene matches. CDR3 protein: CASSMDRGNLGYTF. CDR3 DNA: TGTGCCAGCAGTATGGACAGGGGGAACCTTGGCTACACCTTC.

This clonotype has a count of ten or more. The chain couples TRBV3-1 to TRBJ1-1, with D unclear. Germline assignment: CDR1 LGHDT and CDR2 YNNKEL (reference sequence). CDR3 length: 14 amino acids. Trimming shortened V by 1 base and J by 0 bases, and 6 bases separated the two germline ends. CDR3 loop: CASSQVSLNTEAFF. In DNA, the CDR3 is TGTGCCAGCAGCCAAGTATCCTTGAACACTGAAGCTTTCTTT.

The V and J genes are TRBV30 and TRBJ2-3; TRBD2 aligns across 12 bases. With V trimmed by 4 bases and J by 6 bases, 2 bases remained unmatched. The germline CDR1 and CDR2 sequences are GTSNPN and SVGIG (reference sequence). This CDR3 contains 13 residues. CDR3 sequence reads: CAWTSGGADTQYF. The CDR3 DNA reads as TGTGCCTGGACTAGCGGGGGGGCCGATACGCAGTATTTT.

V gene TRBV10-1 combines with J gene TRBJ2-7; 7 bases map to TRBD1. CDR3 length equals 15 residues. Trimming removed 6 bases from V and 3 bases from J; junction bases left unmatched: 11. Germline V CDR1 and CDR2: WNHNN, SYGVQD (reference sequence). The CDR3 DNA reads TGCGCCAGCAGCCCCCCGACAGGGTCAGGCTACGAGCAGTACTTC. It is translated as CASSPPTGSGYEQYF.

This clonotype has a count of ten or more. V usage is TRBV2 and J usage is TRBJ2-1; D is uncertain. The V and J ends lost 1 base and 6 bases respectively, with 4 bases between them. The V gene's germline CDR1 is SNHLY and CDR2 FYNNEI. The CDR3 runs to 12 residues. CDR3 DNA: TGTGCCAGCAGTGAAGAGTTCAATGAGCAGTTCTTC. This translates into CASSEEFNEQFF.

The chain recombines TRBV20-1 with TRBJ1-2; D uncertain. The length of the CDR3 is 9 residues. Per the germline V gene, CDR1 is DFQATT and CDR2 is SNEGSKA (reference sequence). V lost 6 bases to trimming and J lost 8 bases, with 7 bases between them. The CDR3 here is CSASLGYTF. CDR3 in DNA: TGCAGTGCGAGTTTAGGCTACACCTTC.

To note about this clonotype: A much larger clonotype is one base distant, so this may be a read error. Since no conserved phenylalanine or tryptophan closes the CDR3, a read error is the likely cause. V and J are TRBV5-1 and TRBJ2-5; the D is unclear. Germline V CDR1 and CDR2: SGHRS, YFSETQ. The CDR3 is 14 residues long. Trimming pared 1 base from V and 5 bases from J, leaving 12 bases between. The CDR3 spells CASSLYGHKETQYS. CDR3 sequence (DNA): TGCGCCAGCAGCTTGTACGGGCACAAGGAGACCCAGTACTCC.

Details on this clonotype: An end of the junction does not agree with germline; a read error may underlie this. V and J are TRBV28 and TRBJ2-7; D remains ambiguous. The CDR3 has 12 amino acids. The germline gives CDR1 MDHEN, CDR2 SYDVKM. The CDR3 loop is CASSLFADEQYF. In DNA, the CDR3 is TGTGCCAGCAGTTTATTTGCCGACGAACAGTACTTC.

This clonotype was seen a few times. The chain has TRBV25-1 and TRBJ2-5; D not certain. V lost 4 bases to trimming and J lost 4 bases, with 4 bases between them. Germline loops: CDR1 MGHDK, CDR2 SYGVNS. CDR3 size: 11 residues. CDR3 DNA: TGTGCCAGCAGTGTTCTAGAGACCCAGTACTTC. This sequence encodes CASSVLETQYF.

The CDR3 protein is CATSDPAGSSTDTQYF. The CDR3 DNA reads as TGTGCCACCAGTGATCCAGCGGGATCTAGCACAGATACGCAGTATTTT. The chain is built from TRBV24-1 and TRBJ2-3; 7 nucleotides match TRBD2. The germline V gene has CDR1 KGHDR and CDR2 SFDVKD. The V and J ends lost 3 bases and 0 bases, in that order; junction bases with no gene match: 5. The CDR3 runs to 16 residues.

The chain joins TRBV11-1 to TRBJ1-2; D remains ambiguous. Germline CDR1 SGHAT, CDR2 FQDESV (reference sequence). V lost 4 bases and J lost 5, with 8 bases in between. This CDR3 has 12 residues. The CDR3 DNA is TGTGCCAGCAGCTCGAACACGTATGGCTACACCTTC. Protein product: CASSSNTYGYTF.

The chain has TRBV18 and TRBJ2-2; 8 bases fit TRBD1. With 1 base clipped from V and 2 bases from J, the junction kept 3 bases outside the gene matches. The length of the CDR3 is 16 residues. The V gene's germline CDR1 is KGHSH and CDR2 LQKENI. The CDR3 sequence: CASSPLGQGNTGELFF. CDR3 sequence (DNA): TGTGCCAGCTCACCACTCGGACAGGGAAACACCGGGGAGCTGTTTTTT.

There are many counts of this clonotype. The rearrangement uses TRBV5-1 and TRBJ2-2; D possibly corresponds to TRBD1 (6 bases). Trimming removed 7 bases at V and 6 bases at J, with 16 bases between. The CDR3 is made up of 14 amino acids. From germline, CDR1 is SGHRS and CDR2 YFSETQ. In DNA, the CDR3 is TGCGCCAGCGGCCTAGGGGGTAGGTCCGGGGAGCTGTTTTTT. Translated: CASGLGGRSGELFF.

This clonotype showed up just a few times. V gene TRBV5-8 combines with J gene TRBJ2-5; 11 bases are shared with TRBD2. The CDR3 covers 16 residues. The V gene end was trimmed by 4 bases and the J gene end by 5 bases; junction bases not matched to a gene: 10. Germline V CDR1 and CDR2: SGHTS, YDEGEE. The CDR3 spells CASSQGDSGGAETQYF. CDR3 nucleotides: TGTGCCAGCAGCCAGGGGGATAGCGGGGGGGCCGAGACCCAGTACTTC.

At least ten counts were recorded for this clonotype. The rearrangement joins TRBV18 to TRBJ2-7; D call uncertain. This CDR3 is 14 amino acids long. Germline V gene data show CDR1 as KGHSH and CDR2 as LQKENI. V was cut by 2 bases and J by 2 bases, with 10 bases left in between. The CDR3 spells CASSPKKGTYEQYF. Written as DNA, the CDR3 is TGTGCCAGCTCACCAAAGAAAGGGACCTACGAGCAGTACTTC.

The rearrangement uses TRBV15 and TRBJ2-3, with a tentative D call TRBD2 (7 bases). CDR3 size: 15 residues. Deletions cut 0 bases from V and 4 bases from J, with 11 bases between. Germline assignment: CDR1 LNHNV and CDR2 YYDKDF (reference sequence). The CDR3 nucleotides are TGTGCCACCAGCAGAGAGGCGGGGGCCCCAGATACGCAGTATTTT. It translates to CATSREAGAPDTQYF.

This clonotype was seen at least ten times. The J gene is TRBJ2-3, the V gene TRBV5-1; 7 bases fit TRBD1. The J segment lost 0 bases and the V segment lost 7 bases, leaving 2 bases of the junction unmatched. CDR1 SGHRS and CDR2 YFSETQ come from the germline V gene. The CDR3 runs to 13 residues. The CDR3: CASQQGSTDTQYF. The CDR3 bases are TGCGCCAGCCAACAGGGGAGCACAGATACGCAGTATTTT.

Many counts were recorded for this clonotype. J is TRBJ1-2 and V is TRBV5-5; D is unresolved. The CDR3 totals 11 residues. Germline V gives CDR1 SGHKS, CDR2 YYEKEE (reference sequence). The germline V and J ends were trimmed by 4 bases and 2 bases, with 3 bases remaining between them. DNA of the CDR3: TGTGCCAGCAGCCTGAACTATGGCTACACCTTC. It specifies CASSLNYGYTF.

This clonotype was seen repeatedly, ten times or more. The DNA of the CDR3 is TGCAGTGTGTCACGGGGTCTCGACGGGGAGCTGTTTTTT. Translating gives CSVSRGLDGELFF. The gene calls are TRBV20-1 and TRBJ2-2; a weak D match, TRBD2 (5 bases). CDR1 and CDR2 (germline): DFQATT, SNEGSKA (reference sequence). The CDR3 is made up of 13 amino acids. Trimming pared 7 bases from V and 7 bases from J, leaving 16 bases between.

The chain carries TRBV5-1 and TRBJ2-3; 10 bases are a match to TRBD2. The CDR3 is 16 amino acids. Germline trimming cut 6 bases from V and 0 bases from J; bases unmatched to any gene: 7. The germline V gene has CDR1 SGHRS and CDR2 YFSETQ. CDR3 coding DNA: TGCGCCAGCACCTTAGCGGGGGGCCCAAGCACAGATACGCAGTATTTT. This encodes CASTLAGGPSTDTQYF.

This clonotype occurred many times. The chain employs TRBV5-1 and TRBJ2-3; perhaps TRBD1 as D (6 bases). This CDR3 is 15 amino acids long. The V and J ends lost 3 bases and 3 bases respectively, with 14 bases between them. The germline V gene has CDR1 SGHRS and CDR2 YFSETQ. CDR3 bases: TGCGCCAGCAGCTCGCAGGGGTATGGAACAGATACGCAGTATTTT. It codes for CASSSQGYGTDTQYF.

This clonotype was seen ten or more times. The chain combines TRBV20-1 with TRBJ1-4; TRBD1 might be the D (6 bases). Germline lookup yields CDR1 DFQATT and CDR2 SNEGSKA (reference sequence). The germline V and J ends were trimmed by 2 bases and 5 bases, with 12 bases remaining between them. The CDR3 consists of 14 residues. The CDR3 region has the DNA TGCAGTGCTAGACCGGACAGAACGAATGAAAAACTGTTTTTT. As protein: CSARPDRTNEKLFF.

This clonotype was detected many times. The J gene is TRBJ2-7, the V gene TRBV7-9; TRBD1 agrees at 7 bases. J gave up 9 bases and V 7 bases, and 9 bases lay outside the gene matches. In germline, CDR1 is SEHNR, CDR2 FQNEAQ (reference sequence). The length of the CDR3 is 12 residues. CDR3 bases: TGTGCCAGCACCTACGGGGACAGAGGGCAGTACTTC. Translation: CASTYGDRGQYF.

This clonotype was counted many times. J is TRBJ2-7 and V is TRBV11-2; D is undetermined. V lost 1 base, J lost 0 bases, and 10 bases lay in between. The CDR3 spans 15 residues. Germline V gene data show CDR1 as SGHAT and CDR2 as FQNNGV. The CDR3 region is CASSLGGGRSYEQYV. CDR3 coding DNA: TGTGCCAGCAGCTTAGGAGGCGGTCGCTCCTACGAGCAGTACGTC.

The chain links TRBV10-1 to TRBJ2-7; 13 bases line up with TRBD2. The CDR3 has 15 amino acids. Germline loops: CDR1 WNHNN, CDR2 SYGVQD (reference sequence). Losses at the gene ends were 7 bases for V and 4 bases for J; bases not matched to a gene: 7. The CDR3 is CASIGGLAGRYEQYF. CDR3 DNA sequence: TGCGCCAGCATAGGGGGACTAGCGGGGCGATACGAGCAGTACTTC.